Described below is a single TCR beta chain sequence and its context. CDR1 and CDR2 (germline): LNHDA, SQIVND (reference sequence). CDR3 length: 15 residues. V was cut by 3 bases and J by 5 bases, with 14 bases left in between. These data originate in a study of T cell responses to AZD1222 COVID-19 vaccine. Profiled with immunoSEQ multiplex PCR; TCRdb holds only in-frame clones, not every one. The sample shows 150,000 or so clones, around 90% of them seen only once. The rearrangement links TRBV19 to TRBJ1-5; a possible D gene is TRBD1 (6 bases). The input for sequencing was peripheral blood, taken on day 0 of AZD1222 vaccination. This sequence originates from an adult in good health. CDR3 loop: CASSIISGGDQPQHF. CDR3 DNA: TGTGCCAGTAGTATTATTTCGGGGGGCGATCAGCCCCAGCATTTT.